This T cell receptor beta chain is from a study of T cell responses to AZD1222 COVID-19 vaccine. The CDR3 is 10 residues long. The V gene lost 5 bases and the J gene lost 7 bases, with 3 bases spanning the gap. The germline V gene encodes CDR1 SNHLY and CDR2 FYNNEI. Details on this clone: Its antigen is still unknown.

TCRdb's table, derived via immunoSEQ multiplex PCR, lists solely in-frame clones and lacks some. The sample lists about 130,000 clones, approximately 90% occurring once. Study findings and constraints: Spike-specific TCR breadth and depth both grew after two AZD1222 doses.

The rearrangement links TRBV2 to TRBJ2-1, with D uncertain. The specimen comprised peripheral blood, sampled on day 0 of AZD1222 vaccination. The receptor was isolated from an adult in good health. CDR3 DNA: TGTGCCAGCAGTATTAATGAGCAGTTCTTC. Residues: CASSINEQFF.